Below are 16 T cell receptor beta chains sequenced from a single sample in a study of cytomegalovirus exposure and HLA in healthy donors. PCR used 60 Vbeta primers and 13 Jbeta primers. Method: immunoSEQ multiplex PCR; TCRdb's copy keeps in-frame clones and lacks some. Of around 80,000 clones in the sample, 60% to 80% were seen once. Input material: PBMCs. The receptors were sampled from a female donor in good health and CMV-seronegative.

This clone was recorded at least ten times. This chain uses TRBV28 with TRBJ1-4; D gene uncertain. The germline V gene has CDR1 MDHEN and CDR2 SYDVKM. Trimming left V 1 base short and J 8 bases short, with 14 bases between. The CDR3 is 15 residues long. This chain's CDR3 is CASSLSARPGEKLFF. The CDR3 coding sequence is TGTGCCAGCAGTTTATCGGCCCGCCCGGGGGAAAAACTGTTTTTT.

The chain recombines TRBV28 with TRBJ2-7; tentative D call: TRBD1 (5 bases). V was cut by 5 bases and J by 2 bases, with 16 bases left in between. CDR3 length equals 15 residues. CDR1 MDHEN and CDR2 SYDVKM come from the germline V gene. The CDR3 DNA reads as TGTGCCAGCAGTCTAAGGGGCGGAATGACCTACGAGCAGTACTTC. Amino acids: CASSLRGGMTYEQYF.

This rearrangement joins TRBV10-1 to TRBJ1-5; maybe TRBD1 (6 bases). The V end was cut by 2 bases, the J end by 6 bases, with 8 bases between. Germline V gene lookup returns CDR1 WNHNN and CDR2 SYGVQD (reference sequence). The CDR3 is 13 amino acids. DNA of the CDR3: TGCGCCAGCAGTGAGGGGGGCAGTCAGCCCCAGCATTTT. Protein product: CASSEGGSQPQHF.

CDR3 bases: TGTGCCACCAGCAGAGATCTCAGGGTAGACAATCAGCCCCAGCATTTT. Amino acid sequence: CATSRDLRVDNQPQHF. This chain links TRBV15 with TRBJ1-5, with D maybe TRBD1 (5 bases). CDR3 size: 16 residues. Trimming stripped 0 bases from V and 3 bases from J, with 12 bases between. Germline lookup yields CDR1 LNHNV and CDR2 YYDKDF (reference sequence).

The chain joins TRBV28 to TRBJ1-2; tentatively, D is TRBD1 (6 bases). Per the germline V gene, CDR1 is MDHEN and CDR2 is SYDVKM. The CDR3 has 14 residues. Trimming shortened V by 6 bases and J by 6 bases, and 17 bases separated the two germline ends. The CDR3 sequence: CASRLRDKLNGYTF. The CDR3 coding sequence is TGTGCCAGCAGGCTACGGGACAAGCTCAATGGCTACACCTTC.

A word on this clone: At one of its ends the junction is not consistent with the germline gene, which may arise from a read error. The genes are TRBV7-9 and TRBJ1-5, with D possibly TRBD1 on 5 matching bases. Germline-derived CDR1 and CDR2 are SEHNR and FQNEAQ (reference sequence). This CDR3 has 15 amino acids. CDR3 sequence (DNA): TGTTCCAGCAGCTTACACGGGGGAGCCAATCAGCCCCAGCATTTT. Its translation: CSSSLHGGANQPQHF.

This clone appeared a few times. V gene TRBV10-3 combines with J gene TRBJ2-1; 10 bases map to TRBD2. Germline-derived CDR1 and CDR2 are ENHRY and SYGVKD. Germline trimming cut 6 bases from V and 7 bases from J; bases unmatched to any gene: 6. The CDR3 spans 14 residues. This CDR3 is CAIRLAGEANEQFF. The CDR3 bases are TGTGCCATCAGGCTAGCGGGAGAGGCGAATGAGCAGTTCTTC.

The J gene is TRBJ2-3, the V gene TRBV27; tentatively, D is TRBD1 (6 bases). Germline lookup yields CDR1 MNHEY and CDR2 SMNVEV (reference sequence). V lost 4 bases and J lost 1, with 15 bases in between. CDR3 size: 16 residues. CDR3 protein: CASSSTGWSRTDTQYF. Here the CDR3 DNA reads TGTGCCAGCAGTTCCACAGGGTGGTCTCGCACAGATACGCAGTATTTT.

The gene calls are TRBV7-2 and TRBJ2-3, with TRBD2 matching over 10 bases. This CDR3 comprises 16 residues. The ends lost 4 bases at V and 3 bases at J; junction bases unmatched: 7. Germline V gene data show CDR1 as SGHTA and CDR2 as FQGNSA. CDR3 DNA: TGTGCCAGCAGCTCTCCAAGCGGGGGGGAGACAGATACGCAGTATTTT. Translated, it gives CASSSPSGGETDTQYF.

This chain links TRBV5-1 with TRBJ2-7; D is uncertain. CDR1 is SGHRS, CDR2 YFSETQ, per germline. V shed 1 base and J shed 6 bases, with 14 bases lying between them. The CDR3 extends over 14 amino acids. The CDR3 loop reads CASSLLTAPLEQYF. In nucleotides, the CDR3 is TGCGCCAGCAGCTTGCTAACCGCCCCCCTCGAGCAGTACTTC.

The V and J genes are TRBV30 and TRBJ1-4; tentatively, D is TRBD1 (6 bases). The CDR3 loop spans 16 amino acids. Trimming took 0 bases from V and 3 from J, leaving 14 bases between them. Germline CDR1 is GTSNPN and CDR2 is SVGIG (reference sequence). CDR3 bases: TGTGCCTGGAGTGTACGGGGAAAGGGGGCTAATGAAAAACTGTTTTTT. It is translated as CAWSVRGKGANEKLFF.

The CDR3 loop is CASSVNRVGYNEQFF. The CDR3 nucleotides are TGTGCCAGCAGCGTCAACAGGGTAGGCTACAATGAGCAGTTCTTC. The chain uses TRBV11-2 and TRBJ2-1, with D possibly being TRBD1 (6 bases). The CDR3 consists of 15 residues. Germline CDR1 reads SGHAT; CDR2 reads FQNNGV. Trimming removed 5 bases from V and 3 bases from J, with 14 bases in between. Full variable domain (remainder filled in from reference TRBV11-2 and TRBJ2-1): EAGVAQSPRYKIIEKRQSVAFWCNPISGHATLYWYQQILGQGPKLLIQFQNNGVVDDSQLPKDRFSAERLKGVDSTLKIQPAKLEDSAVYLCASSVNRVGYNEQFFGPGTRLTVL.

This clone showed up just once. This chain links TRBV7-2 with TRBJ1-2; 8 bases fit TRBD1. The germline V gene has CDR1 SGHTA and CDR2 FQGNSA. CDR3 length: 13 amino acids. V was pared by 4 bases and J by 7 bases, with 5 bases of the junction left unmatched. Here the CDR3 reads CASSSDRAFGYTF. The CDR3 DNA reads TGTGCCAGCAGCTCGGACAGGGCGTTTGGCTACACCTTC.

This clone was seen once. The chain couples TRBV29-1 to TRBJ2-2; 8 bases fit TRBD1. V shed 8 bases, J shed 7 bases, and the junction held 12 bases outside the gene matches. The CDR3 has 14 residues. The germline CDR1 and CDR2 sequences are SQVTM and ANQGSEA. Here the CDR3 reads CSTGQGTLGGELFF. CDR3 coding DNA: TGCAGCACCGGACAGGGAACTTTGGGCGGGGAGCTGTTTTTT.

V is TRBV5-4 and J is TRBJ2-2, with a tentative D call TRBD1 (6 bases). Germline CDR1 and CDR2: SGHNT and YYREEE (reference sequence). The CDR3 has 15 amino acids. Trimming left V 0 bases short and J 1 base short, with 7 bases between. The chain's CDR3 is CASSLGQENTGELFF. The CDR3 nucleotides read TGTGCCAGCAGCTTGGGACAGGAGAACACCGGGGAGCTGTTTTTT.

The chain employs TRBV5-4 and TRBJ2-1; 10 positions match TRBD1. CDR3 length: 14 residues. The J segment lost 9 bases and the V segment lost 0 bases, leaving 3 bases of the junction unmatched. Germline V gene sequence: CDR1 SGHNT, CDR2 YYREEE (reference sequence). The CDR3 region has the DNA TGTGCCAGCAGCTTGGGACAGGGGGCGCGTGAGCAGTTCTTC. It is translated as CASSLGQGAREQFF.